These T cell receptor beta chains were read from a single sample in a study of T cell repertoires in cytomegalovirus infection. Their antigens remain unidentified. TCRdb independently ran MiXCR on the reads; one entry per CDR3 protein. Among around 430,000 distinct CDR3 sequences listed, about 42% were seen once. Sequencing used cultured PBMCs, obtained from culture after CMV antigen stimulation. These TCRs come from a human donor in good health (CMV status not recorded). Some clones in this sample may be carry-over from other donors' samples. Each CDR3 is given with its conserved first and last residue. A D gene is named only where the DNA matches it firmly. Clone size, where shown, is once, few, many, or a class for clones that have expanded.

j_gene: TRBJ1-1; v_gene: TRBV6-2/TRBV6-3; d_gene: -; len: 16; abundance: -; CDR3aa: CASSYLDSFMNTEAFF; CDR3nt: TGTGCCAGCAGTTACCTGGACAGCTTTATGAACACTGAAGCTTTCTTT
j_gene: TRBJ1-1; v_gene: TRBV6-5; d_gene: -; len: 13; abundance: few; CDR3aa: CASSYSKYTEAFF; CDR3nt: TGTGCCAGCAGTTACTCGAAGTACACTGAAGCTTTCTTT
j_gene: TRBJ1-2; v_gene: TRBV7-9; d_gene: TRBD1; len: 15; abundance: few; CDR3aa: CASSLVGDRVDGYTF; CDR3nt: TGTGCCAGCAGCTTAGTCGGCGACAGGGTTGATGGCTACACCTTC
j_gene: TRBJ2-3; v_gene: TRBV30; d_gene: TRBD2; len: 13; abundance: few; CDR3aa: CAWTGGGTDTQYF; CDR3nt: TGTGCCTGGACGGGGGGAGGCACAGATACGCAGTATTTT
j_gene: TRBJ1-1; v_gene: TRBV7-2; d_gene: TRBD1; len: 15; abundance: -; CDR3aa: CASSSRTGWATEAFF; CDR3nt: TGTGCCAGCAGCTCGAGGACAGGTTGGGCCACTGAAGCTTTCTTT
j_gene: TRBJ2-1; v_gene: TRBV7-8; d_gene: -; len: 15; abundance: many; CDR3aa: CASSSWGGSYNEQFF; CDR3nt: TGTGCCAGCAGCTCCTGGGGTGGATCCTACAATGAGCAGTTCTTC
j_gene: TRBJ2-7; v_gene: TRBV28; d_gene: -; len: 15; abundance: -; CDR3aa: CASSPAPGADSPQYF; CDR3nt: TGTGCCAGCAGTCCCGCTCCCGGCGCAGACTCCCCGCAGTACTTC
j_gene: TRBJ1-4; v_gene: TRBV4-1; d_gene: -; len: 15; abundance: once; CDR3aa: CASSRKDGHNEKLFF; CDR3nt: TGTGCCAGCAGCCGAAAGGACGGTCATAATGAAAAACTGTTTTTT
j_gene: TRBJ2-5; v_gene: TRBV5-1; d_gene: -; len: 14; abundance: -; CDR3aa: CASSWDGAEETQYF; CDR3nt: TGCGCCAGCAGCTGGGATGGGGCGGAAGAGACCCAGTACTTC
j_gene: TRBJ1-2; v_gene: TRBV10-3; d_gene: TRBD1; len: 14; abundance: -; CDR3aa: CAISEVDRERGYTF; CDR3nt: TGTGCCATCAGTGAGGTAGACAGGGAGCGTGGCTACACCTTC
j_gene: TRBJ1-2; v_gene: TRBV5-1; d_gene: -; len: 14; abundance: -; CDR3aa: CASSLAGDNYGYTF; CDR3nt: TGCGCCAGCAGCTTGGCAGGGGATAACTATGGCTACACCTTC
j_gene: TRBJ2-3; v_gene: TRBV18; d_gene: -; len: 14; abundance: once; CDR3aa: CASSEGAGTDTQYF; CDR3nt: TGTGCCAGCTCAGAGGGAGCAGGCACAGATACGCAGTATTTT
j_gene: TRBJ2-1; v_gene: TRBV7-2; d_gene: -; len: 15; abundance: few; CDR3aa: CASSLGGNRGNEQFF; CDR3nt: TGTGCCAGCAGCTTAGGCGGGAACCGGGGCAATGAGCAGTTCTTC
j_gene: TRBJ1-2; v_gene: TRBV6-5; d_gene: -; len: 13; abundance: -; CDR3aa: CASIGPGDAGYTF; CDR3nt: TGTGCCAGCATCGGGCCAGGGGACGCTGGCTACACCTTC
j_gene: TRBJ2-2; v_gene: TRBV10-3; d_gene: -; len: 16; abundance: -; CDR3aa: CAISESRTVGTGELFF; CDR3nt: TGTGCCATCAGTGAGTCCAGGACAGTTGGCACCGGGGAGCTGTTTTTT
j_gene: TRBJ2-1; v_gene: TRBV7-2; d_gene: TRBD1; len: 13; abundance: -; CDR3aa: CASSFQGANEQFF; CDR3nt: TGTGCCAGCAGCTTTCAGGGGGCCAATGAGCAGTTCTTC
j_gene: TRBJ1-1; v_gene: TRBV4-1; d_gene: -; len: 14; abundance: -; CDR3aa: CASSPEEKNTEAFF; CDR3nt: TGCGCCAGCAGCCCCGAGGAGAAGAACACTGAAGCTTTCTTT
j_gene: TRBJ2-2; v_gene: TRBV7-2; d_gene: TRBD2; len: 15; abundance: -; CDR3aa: CASSSSGTNTGELFF; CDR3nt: TGTGCCAGCAGCTCCAGCGGGACTAACACCGGGGAGCTGTTTTTT
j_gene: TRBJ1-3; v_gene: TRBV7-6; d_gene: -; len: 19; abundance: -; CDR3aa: CASSLGAGGGLNSGNTIYF; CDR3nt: TGTGCCAGCAGCTTAGGGGCCGGGGGGGGACTAAACTCTGGAAACACCATATATTTT
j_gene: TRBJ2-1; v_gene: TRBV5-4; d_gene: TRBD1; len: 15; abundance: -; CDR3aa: CASSFRVTGDSEQFF; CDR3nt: TGTGCCAGCAGCTTCAGGGTCACAGGGGATAGTGAGCAGTTCTTC
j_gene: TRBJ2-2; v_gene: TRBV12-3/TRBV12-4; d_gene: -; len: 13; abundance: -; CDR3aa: CASNARGSGELFF; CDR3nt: TGTGCCAGCAATGCAAGGGGTTCCGGGGAGCTGTTTTTT
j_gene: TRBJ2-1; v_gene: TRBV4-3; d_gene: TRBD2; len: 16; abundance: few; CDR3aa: CASSQDNGRARDEQFF; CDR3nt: TGCGCCAGCAGCCAAGATAACGGGAGGGCCAGGGATGAGCAGTTCTTC
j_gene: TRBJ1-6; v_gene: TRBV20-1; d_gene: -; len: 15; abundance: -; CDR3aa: CSAPAVVSGGSPLHF; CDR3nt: TGCAGTGCTCCGGCGGTCGTGTCGGGGGGGTCACCCCTCCACTTT
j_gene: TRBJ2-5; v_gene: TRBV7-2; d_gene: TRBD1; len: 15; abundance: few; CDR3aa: CASSSPTGGVETQYF; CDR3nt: TGTGCCAGCAGCTCCCCGACAGGGGGCGTGGAGACCCAGTACTTC
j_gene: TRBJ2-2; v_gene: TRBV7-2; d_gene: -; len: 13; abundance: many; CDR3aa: CASSETGTGELFF; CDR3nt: TGTGCCAGCAGCGAGACGGGTACCGGGGAGCTGTTTTTT
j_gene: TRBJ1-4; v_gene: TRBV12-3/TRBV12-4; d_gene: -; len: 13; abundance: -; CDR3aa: CASSFSRNEKLFF; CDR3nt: TGTGCCAGCAGTTTCTCCAGAAACGAAAAACTGTTTTTT
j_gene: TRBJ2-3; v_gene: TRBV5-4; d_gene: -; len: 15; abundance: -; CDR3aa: CASTRVGASTDTQYF; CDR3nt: TGTGCCAGCACCCGGGTGGGGGCCTCCACAGATACGCAGTATTTT
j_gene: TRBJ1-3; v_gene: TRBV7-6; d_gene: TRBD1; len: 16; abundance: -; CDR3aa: CASSLGTGAYGNTIYF; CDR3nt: TGTGCCAGCAGCTTGGGGACAGGAGCTTATGGAAACACCATATATTTT
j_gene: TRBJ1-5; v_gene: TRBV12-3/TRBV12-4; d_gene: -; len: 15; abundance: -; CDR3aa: CASSLGHESNQPQHF; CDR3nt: TGTGCCAGCAGTTTAGGGCACGAAAGCAATCAGCCCCAGCATTTT
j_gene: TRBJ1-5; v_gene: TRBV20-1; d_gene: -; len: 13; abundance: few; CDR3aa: CSASRRAEQPQHF; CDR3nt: TGCAGTGCTAGTCGCAGGGCAGAGCAGCCCCAGCATTTT
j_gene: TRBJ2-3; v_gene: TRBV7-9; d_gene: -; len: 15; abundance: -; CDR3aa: CASSFLLARADTQYF; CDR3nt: TGTGCCAGCAGCTTCTTGCTAGCGAGGGCAGATACGCAGTATTTT
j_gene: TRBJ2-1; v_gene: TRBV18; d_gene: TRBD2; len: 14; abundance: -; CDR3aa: CASSRTSEDNEQFF; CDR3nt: TGTGCCAGCTCACGGACTAGCGAGGATAATGAGCAGTTCTTC
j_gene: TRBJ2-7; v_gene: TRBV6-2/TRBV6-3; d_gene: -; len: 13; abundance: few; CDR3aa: CASRNRRGYEQYF; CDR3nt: TGTGCCAGCAGAAACAGGAGGGGCTACGAGCAGTACTTC
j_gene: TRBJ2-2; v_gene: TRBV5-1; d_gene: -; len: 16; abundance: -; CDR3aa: CASGRLGNSNTGELFF; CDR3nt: TGCGCCAGCGGAAGATTGGGAAACTCGAACACCGGGGAGCTGTTTTTT
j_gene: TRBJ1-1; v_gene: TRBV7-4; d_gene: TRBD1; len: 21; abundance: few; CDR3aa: CASSFTDRVFLLGGENTEAFF; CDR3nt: TGTGCCAGCAGCTTCACCGACAGGGTATTTTTACTAGGAGGGGAGAACACTGAAGCTTTCTTT
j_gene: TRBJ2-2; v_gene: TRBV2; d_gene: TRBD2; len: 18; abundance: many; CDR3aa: CASIRSLAGPVETGELFF; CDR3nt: TGTGCCAGCATTCGCTCCCTAGCGGGCCCCGTGGAGACCGGGGAGCTGTTTTTT
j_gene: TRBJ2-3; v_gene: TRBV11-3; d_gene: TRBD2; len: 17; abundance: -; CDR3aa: CASSSRPAGTSTDTQYF; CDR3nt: TGTGCCAGCAGCTCCCGACCAGCGGGGACTAGCACAGATACGCAGTATTTT
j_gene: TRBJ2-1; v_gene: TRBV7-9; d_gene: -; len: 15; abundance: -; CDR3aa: CASSLSWGQPDEQFF; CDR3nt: TGTGCCAGCAGCCTATCATGGGGACAACCAGATGAGCAGTTCTTC
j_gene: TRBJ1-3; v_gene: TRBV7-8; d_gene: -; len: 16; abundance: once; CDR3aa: CASSLAPRAAGNTMYF; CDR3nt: TGTGCCAGCAGCTTAGCTCCGAGGGCAGCTGGAAACACCATGTATTTT
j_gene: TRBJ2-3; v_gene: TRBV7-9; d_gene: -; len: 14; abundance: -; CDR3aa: CASSQGSYTDTQYF; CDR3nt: TGTGCCAGCAGCCAGGGATCGTATACAGATACGCAGTATTTT
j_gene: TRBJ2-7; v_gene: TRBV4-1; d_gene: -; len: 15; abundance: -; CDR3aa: CASSQATSWVYEQYF; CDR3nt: TGCGCCAGCAGCCAAGCGACCAGCTGGGTCTACGAGCAGTACTTC
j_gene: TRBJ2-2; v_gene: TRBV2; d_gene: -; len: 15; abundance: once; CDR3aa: CASSGEGGLSGELFF; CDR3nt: TGTGCCAGCAGTGGGGAGGGGGGGCTGAGCGGGGAGCTGTTTTTT
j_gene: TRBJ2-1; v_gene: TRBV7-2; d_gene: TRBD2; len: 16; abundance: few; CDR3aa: CASSLVGLVSYNEQFF; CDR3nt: TGTGCCAGCAGCTTAGTGGGACTAGTGTCCTACAATGAGCAGTTCTTC
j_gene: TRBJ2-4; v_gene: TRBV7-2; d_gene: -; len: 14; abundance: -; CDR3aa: CASSPRASENIQYF; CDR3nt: TGTGCCAGCAGCCCCAGGGCCTCCGAAAACATTCAGTACTTC
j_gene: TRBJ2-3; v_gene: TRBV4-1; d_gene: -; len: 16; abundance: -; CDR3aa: CASSHAGSSHTDTQYF; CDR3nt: TGCGCCAGCAGCCACGCTGGGTCATCCCACACAGATACGCAGTATTTT
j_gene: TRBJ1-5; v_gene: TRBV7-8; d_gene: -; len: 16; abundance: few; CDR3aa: CASSPGTGGGNQPQHF; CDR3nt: TGTGCCAGCAGCCCCGGTACAGGAGGCGGCAATCAGCCCCAGCATTTT
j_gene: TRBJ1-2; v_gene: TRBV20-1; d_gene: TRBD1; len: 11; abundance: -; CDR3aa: CSAKRTGGYTF; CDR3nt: TGCAGTGCTAAAAGGACAGGGGGCTACACCTTC
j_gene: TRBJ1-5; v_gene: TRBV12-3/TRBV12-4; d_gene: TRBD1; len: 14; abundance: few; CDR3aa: CASRGTESNQPQHF; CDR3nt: TGTGCCAGCAGGGGGACAGAAAGCAATCAGCCCCAGCATTTT
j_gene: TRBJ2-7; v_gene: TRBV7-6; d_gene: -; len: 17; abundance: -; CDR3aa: CASKPGSFNQPSYEQYF; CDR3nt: TGTGCCAGCAAGCCGGGCTCTTTTAATCAGCCCTCCTACGAGCAGTACTTC
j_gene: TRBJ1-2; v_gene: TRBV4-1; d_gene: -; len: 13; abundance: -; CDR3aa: CASSQGRIYGYTF; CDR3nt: TGCGCCAGCAGCCAAGGGCGGATCTATGGCTACACCTTC
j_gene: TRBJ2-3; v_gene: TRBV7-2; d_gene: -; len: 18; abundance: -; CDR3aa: CASSLGLSAGKNTDTQYF; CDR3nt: TGTGCCAGCAGCTTAGGACTCTCGGCGGGGAAGAACACAGATACGCAGTATTTT
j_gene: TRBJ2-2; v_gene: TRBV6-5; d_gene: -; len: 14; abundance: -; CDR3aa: CASSGTGFSGELFF; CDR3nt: TGTGCCAGCAGTGGTACAGGGTTCTCCGGGGAGCTGTTTTTT
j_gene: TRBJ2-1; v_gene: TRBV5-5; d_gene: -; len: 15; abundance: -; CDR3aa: CASTRTVLGYNEQFF; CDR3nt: TGTGCCAGCACCCGAACGGTTCTAGGCTACAATGAGCAGTTCTTC